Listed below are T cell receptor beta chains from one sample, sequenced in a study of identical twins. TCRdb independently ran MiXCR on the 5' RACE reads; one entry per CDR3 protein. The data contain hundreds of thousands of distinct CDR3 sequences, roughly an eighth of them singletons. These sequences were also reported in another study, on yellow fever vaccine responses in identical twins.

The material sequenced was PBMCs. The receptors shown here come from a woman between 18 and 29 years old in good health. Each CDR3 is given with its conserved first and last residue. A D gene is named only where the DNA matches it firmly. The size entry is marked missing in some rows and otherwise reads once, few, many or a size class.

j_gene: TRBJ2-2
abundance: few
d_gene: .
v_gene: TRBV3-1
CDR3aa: CASSQGSSTGELFF
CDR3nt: TGTGCCAGCAGCCAAGGAAGTTCCACCGGGGAGCTGTTTTTT

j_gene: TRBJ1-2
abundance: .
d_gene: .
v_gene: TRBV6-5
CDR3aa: CASSSTPNYGYTF
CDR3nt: TGTGCCAGCAGTTCTACACCTAACTATGGCTACACCTTC

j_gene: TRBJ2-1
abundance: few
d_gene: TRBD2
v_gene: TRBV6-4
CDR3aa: CASSDGLAGSPEQFF
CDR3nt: TGTGCCAGCAGTGACGGCCTAGCGGGGAGCCCTGAGCAGTTCTTC

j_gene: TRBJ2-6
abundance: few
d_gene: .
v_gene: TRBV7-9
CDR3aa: CASSLGVGSEANVLTF
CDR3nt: TGTGCCAGCAGCTTGGGGGTAGGTTCGGAGGCCAACGTCCTGACTTTC

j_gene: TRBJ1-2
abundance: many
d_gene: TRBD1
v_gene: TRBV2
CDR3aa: CASSAGTVYGYTF
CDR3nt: TGTGCCAGCAGTGCCGGGACAGTCTATGGCTACACCTTC

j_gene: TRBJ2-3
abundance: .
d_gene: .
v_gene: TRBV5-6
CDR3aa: CASSALGSDTQYF
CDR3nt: TGTGCCAGCAGCGCCTTAGGCTCAGATACGCAGTATTTT

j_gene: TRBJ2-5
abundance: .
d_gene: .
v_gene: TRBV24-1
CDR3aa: CATAINGAEKTQYF
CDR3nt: TGTGCCACCGCAATCAACGGGGCTGAAAAGACCCAGTACTTC

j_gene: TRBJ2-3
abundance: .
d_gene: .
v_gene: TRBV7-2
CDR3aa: CASSFARSTDTQYF
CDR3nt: TGTGCCAGCAGCTTCGCGCGATCCACAGATACGCAGTATTTT

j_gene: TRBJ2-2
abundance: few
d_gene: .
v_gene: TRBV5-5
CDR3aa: CASSLEFTGLTGELFF
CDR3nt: TGTGCCAGCAGCTTGGAATTCACAGGGCTAACCGGGGAGCTGTTTTTT

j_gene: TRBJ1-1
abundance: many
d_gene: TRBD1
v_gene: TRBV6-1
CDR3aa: CASQRQGLNTEAFF
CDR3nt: TGTGCCAGTCAGAGACAGGGCTTGAACACTGAAGCTTTCTTT

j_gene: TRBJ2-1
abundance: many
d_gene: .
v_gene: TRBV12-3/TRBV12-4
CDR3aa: CASSFLGNEQFF
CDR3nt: TGTGCCAGCAGTTTTTTGGGCAATGAGCAGTTCTTC

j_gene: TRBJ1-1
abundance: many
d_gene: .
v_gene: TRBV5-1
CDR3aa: CASSWQGANTEAFF
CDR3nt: TGCGCCAGCAGCTGGCAGGGCGCGAACACTGAAGCTTTCTTT

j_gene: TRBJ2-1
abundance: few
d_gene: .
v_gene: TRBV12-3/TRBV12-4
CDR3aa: CASSFKEGNYNEQFF
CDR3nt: TGTGCCAGCAGTTTTAAAGAGGGAAATTACAATGAGCAGTTCTTC

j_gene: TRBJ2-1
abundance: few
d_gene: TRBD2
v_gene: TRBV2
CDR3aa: CASRGGLAGYNEQFF
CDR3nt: TGTGCCAGCCGAGGGGGTCTAGCGGGGTACAATGAGCAGTTCTTC

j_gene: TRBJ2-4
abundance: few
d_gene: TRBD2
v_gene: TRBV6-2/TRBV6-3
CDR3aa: CASSPTAYSGNIQYF
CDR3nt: TGTGCCAGCAGTCCCACGGCCTATAGCGGGAACATTCAGTACTTC

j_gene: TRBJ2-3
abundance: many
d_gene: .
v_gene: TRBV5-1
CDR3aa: CASSLAGGAGDTQYF
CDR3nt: TGCGCCAGCAGCTTGGCGGGGGGCGCGGGAGATACGCAGTATTTT